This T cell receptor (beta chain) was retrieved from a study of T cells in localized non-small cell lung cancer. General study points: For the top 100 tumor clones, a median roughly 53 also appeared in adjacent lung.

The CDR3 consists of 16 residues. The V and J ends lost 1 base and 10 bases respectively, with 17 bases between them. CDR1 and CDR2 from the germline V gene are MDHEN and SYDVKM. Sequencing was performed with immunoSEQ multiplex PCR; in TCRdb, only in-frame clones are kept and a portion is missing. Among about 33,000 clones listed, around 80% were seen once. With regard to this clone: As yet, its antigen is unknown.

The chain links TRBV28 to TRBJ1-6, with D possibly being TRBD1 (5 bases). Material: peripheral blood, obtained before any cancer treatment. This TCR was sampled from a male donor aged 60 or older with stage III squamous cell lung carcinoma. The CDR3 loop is CASSLLGAGLGSPLHF. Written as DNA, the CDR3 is TGTGCCAGCAGTTTATTAGGGGCAGGGTTGGGCTCACCCCTCCACTTT.